This T cell receptor beta chain was observed in a study of T cells in Graves' hyperthyroidism and ophthalmopathy. The authors deemed Graves' hyperthyroidism stable absent ophthalmopathy progression within 18 months. This clonotype occurred many times. TCR beta CDR3 region amplification was performed from RNA transcripts. When the TCR CDR3 underwent first-round RT-PCR, the HTBI primer set was used. MiXCR, applied by TCRdb to the multiplex PCR reads, yields one record per CDR3 protein. The sample lists 300,000 to 400,000 distinct CDR3 sequences, around 13% occurring once. V was pared by 3 bases and J by 2 bases, with 6 bases of the junction left unmatched. Per germline, CDR1 SGHAT and CDR2 FQNNGV. The CDR3 is made up of 17 amino acids.

This receptor was obtained from a woman aged 18-29 years with Graves' hyperthyroidism. The rearrangement uses TRBV11-2 and TRBJ2-6, with 8 bases that match TRBD1. The sample consisted of blood. In DNA, the CDR3 is TGTGCCAGCAGCTTTGCCAGGGGGCTGACTGGGGCCAACGTCCTGACTTTC. This encodes CASSFARGLTGANVLTF.